This T cell receptor beta chain was captured in a study of blood T cell repertoires in COVID-19. Study-wide context: Sites across the United States, Italy and Spain contributed samples from acute and convalescent COVID-19. Sample material is recorded as cDNA or gDNA derived from T cells, B-cell-depleted T cells, or PBMCs.

Patients at the Seattle site were enrolled during active infection and followed longitudinally. This clone was recorded once. Per the original data handling: By means of reference gene primer amplification, nucleated cell counts were estimated. Measured with immunoSEQ multiplex PCR; TCRdb has only the in-frame clones, and not every one. D and trimming come from the DNA, and the V and J calls and clone size come from that table. The table records under 250,000 clones, about 83% of them present only once. This receptor was taken from a woman older than 75 with COVID-19, enrolled during active disease. Sequenced sample: peripheral blood.

For the CDR3, the DNA is TGTGCCAGCAGTGAACCGGGACTGAACTATGGCTACACCTTC. As protein: CASSEPGLNYGYTF. This chain links TRBV6-1 with TRBJ1-2; weak D call: TRBD1 (5 bases). Trimming took off 2 bases at V and 2 bases at J, with 9 bases between the two ends. This CDR3 has 14 residues. Germline CDR1 and CDR2: MNHNS and SASEGT.